These 15 T cell receptor beta chains share one sample of origin, sequenced in a study of shared clonotypes between healthy human individuals. Sequenced by immunoSEQ multiplex PCR; TCRdb stores in-frame clones only, minus some. This table has 2 million to 2.5 million clones, 95% appearing once. Sequencing was carried out using naive CD4+ T cells sorted from blood. Subset in this sample: CD45RA+ positively selected. Receptors were obtained from a man aged 18-30 years in good health.

The chain joins TRBV6-5 to TRBJ1-5, with 7 nucleotides matching TRBD1. CDR1 is MNHEY, CDR2 SVGAGI, per germline. CDR3 length: 15 amino acids. J gave up 3 bases and V 6 bases, and 8 bases lay outside the gene matches. CDR3 sequence (DNA): TGTGCCAGCAGAGACTCGACAGGGCCCAATCAGCCCCAGCATTTT. Protein: CASRDSTGPNQPQHF.

CDR3 sequence (DNA): TGCGCCAGCAGCCACTCTAGCGGGGGGGCCCCGGAGACCCAGTACTTC. As protein: CASSHSSGGAPETQYF. The chain carries TRBV4-1 and TRBJ2-5; 12 nucleotides align to TRBD2. This CDR3 contains 16 residues. The ends lost 3 bases at V and 5 bases at J; junction bases unmatched: 7. The germline CDR1 and CDR2 sequences are MGHRA and YSYEKL.

V is TRBV2 and J is TRBJ1-5, with 10 positions matching TRBD1. The CDR3 totals 14 residues. CDR1 is SNHLY and CDR2 is FYNNEI in the germline V gene. J gave up 5 bases and V 6 bases, and 4 bases lay outside the gene matches. In nucleotides, the CDR3 is TGTGCCAGCAGGACAGGGGGCAGAGATCAGCCCCAGCATTTT. Encoded protein: CASRTGGRDQPQHF.

The chain employs TRBV4-3 and TRBJ1-1; unclear D gene. Germline V gene lookup returns CDR1 LGHNA and CDR2 YSLEER. This CDR3 is built from 14 residues. V was pared by 1 base and J by 0 bases, with 6 bases between. The CDR3 sequence is CASSQGDLNTEAFF. CDR3 nucleotides: TGCGCCAGCAGCCAAGGTGACTTGAACACTGAAGCTTTCTTT.

This sequence joins TRBV11-2 and TRBJ1-1; 8 positions agree with TRBD1. Germline V lookup: CDR1 SGHAT, CDR2 FQNNGV. The CDR3 has 13 residues. Trimming cost V 1 base and J 11 bases; bases outside gene matches: 6. Here the CDR3 reads CASSLGQGFWAFF. The CDR3 coding sequence is TGTGCCAGCAGCTTAGGACAGGGGTTTTGGGCTTTCTTT.

This clone showed up just once. The CDR3 reads CASSLVGGEQHF. CDR3 DNA: TGTGCCAGCAGCTTAGTTGGGGGGGAACAGCATTTT. This chain joins TRBV7-8 and TRBJ1-5, with D tentatively TRBD1 (5 bases). V shed 1 base and J shed 13 bases, with 11 bases lying between them. CDR1 is SGHVS and CDR2 is FQNEAQ in the germline V gene. The CDR3 has 12 residues.

This clone has a single count. V and J are TRBV6-6 and TRBJ2-7, with D perhaps matching TRBD1 (5 bases). Germline V gene sequence: CDR1 MNHNY, CDR2 SVGAGI (reference sequence). There are 13 residues in the CDR3. V was cut by 1 base and J by 3 bases, with 7 bases left in between. The CDR3 bases are TGTGCCAGCAGTTACTGGCAGGGCTACGAGCAGTACTTC. It codes for CASSYWQGYEQYF.

This CDR3 reads CSVVSGDIQYF. The CDR3 bases are TGCAGCGTTGTGAGCGGTGACATTCAGTACTTC. The chain carries TRBV29-1 and TRBJ2-4, with TRBD2 as a possible D gene (5 bases). In germline, CDR1 is SQVTM, CDR2 ANQGSEA. The CDR3 extends over 11 amino acids. V dropped 4 bases and J dropped 8 bases, with 9 bases sitting between them. The full variable domain, in which reference TRBV29-1 and TRBJ2-4 provide the parts outside the CDR3, is SAVISQKPSRDICQRGTSLTIQCQVDSQVTMMFWYRQQPGQSLTLIATANQGSEATYESGFVIDKFPISRPNLTFSTLTVSNMSPEDSSIYLCSVVSGDIQYFGAGTRLSVL.

V gene TRBV6-1 combines with J gene TRBJ2-2; no firm D call. This CDR3 has 12 residues. The ends were cut back, 10 bases at V and 0 bases at J, with 6 bases in the middle. The germline gives CDR1 MNHNS, CDR2 SASEGT. CDR3 residues: CATRSNTGELFF. Written as DNA, the CDR3 is TGTGCCACCAGATCGAACACCGGGGAGCTGTTTTTT.

V usage is TRBV28 and J usage is TRBJ1-5; possibly TRBD1 for D (5 bases). V lost 6 bases and J 7 bases, leaving 19 bases between the germline ends. Germline-derived CDR1 and CDR2 are MDHEN and SYDVKM. CDR3 length equals 15 residues. The CDR3 coding sequence is TGTGCCAGCAGGGCCGACAAGGGGTCAGGACAGCCCCAGCATTTT. Its protein is CASRADKGSGQPQHF.

This clone was counted a few times. CDR3 protein: CASSYTPTDTQYF. For the CDR3, the DNA is TGTGCCAGCAGTTACACCCCCACAGATACGCAGTATTTT. The chain couples TRBV6-6 to TRBJ2-3, with unresolved D. CDR1 MNHNY and CDR2 SVGAGI come from the germline V gene (reference sequence). The V and J ends lost 2 bases and 2 bases respectively, with 5 bases between them. The CDR3 has 13 residues.

This sequence joins TRBV5-1 and TRBJ1-2; 8 bases match TRBD1. This CDR3 region has 15 residues. With 4 bases clipped from V and 0 bases from J, the junction kept 5 bases outside the gene matches. CDR1 and CDR2 from the germline V gene are SGHRS and YFSETQ. The CDR3 spells CASSQQGGANYGYTF. The CDR3 DNA follows: TGCGCCAGCAGCCAACAGGGGGGAGCTAACTATGGCTACACCTTC. Combining the CDR3 with reference TRBV5-1 and TRBJ1-2 gives the whole variable domain KAGVTQTPRYLIKTRGQQVTLSCSPISGHRSVSWYQQTPGQGLQFLFEYFSETQRNKGNFPGRFSGRQFSNSRSEMNVSTLELGDSALYLCASSQQGGANYGYTFGSGTRLTVV.

The chain is built from TRBV4-1 and TRBJ2-2, with D possibly TRBD2 on 5 matching bases. The V and J ends lost 2 bases and 5 bases respectively, with 9 bases between them. The CDR3 sequence is 14 residues long. CDR1 is MGHRA, CDR2 YSYEKL, per germline. The CDR3 here is CASSQPGNTGELFF. The CDR3 DNA reads TGCGCCAGCAGCCAACCGGGGAATACCGGGGAGCTGTTTTTT.

V gene TRBV4-1 combines with J gene TRBJ2-4; D is perhaps TRBD1 or TRBD2 (5 bases each). The length of the CDR3 is 19 residues. From germline, CDR1 is MGHRA and CDR2 YSYEKL. With 6 bases removed from V and 3 bases from J, the gap between germline ends came to 27 bases. The CDR3 bases are TGCGCCAGCAGTCCAGGGAGAACGGCAGTCCGGACCGGCAAAAACATTCAGTACTTC. Translating gives CASSPGRTAVRTGKNIQYF.

The rearrangement uses TRBV29-1 and TRBJ2-1; D gene uncertain. Trimming removed 4 bases at V and 6 bases at J, with 13 bases between. The CDR3 spans 13 residues. The germline CDR1 and CDR2 sequences are SQVTM and ANQGSEA. The CDR3 protein is CSVAGNPRNEQFF. The DNA of the CDR3 is TGCAGCGTTGCTGGAAACCCACGCAATGAGCAGTTCTTC.